Listed below are T cell receptor beta chains from one sample, sequenced in a study of OX40 agonist ivuxolimab in advanced cancers. Measured with immunoSEQ multiplex PCR; TCRdb has only the in-frame clones, and not every one. Here the sample spans about 14,000 clones, roughly 82% being singletons. Sequences were derived from CD4+ or CD8+ T cells sorted from blood, sampled in a trial of the OX40 agonist ivuxolimab. The receptors derive from an adult with an advanced solid tumor such as melanoma, head and neck, liver or kidney cancer. CDR3s include the opening cysteine and the closing phenylalanine or tryptophan. A D gene is named only where the DNA matches it firmly. Not every row has a clone size; where given, it reads once, few, many or a size class.

size	V	J	D	CDR3	DNA
few	TRBV5-1	TRBJ2-3	.	CASSPNQADTQYF	TGCGCCAGCTCCCCCAATCAGGCAGATACGCAGTATTTT
.	TRBV7-9	TRBJ1-1	.	CASSLGETEAFF	TGTGCCAGCAGCTTAGGGGAGACTGAAGCTTTCTTT
.	TRBV19	TRBJ1-1	.	CASSLGRGTEAFF	TGTGCCAGTAGTCTGGGTAGGGGCACTGAAGCTTTCTTT
.	TRBV11-3	TRBJ2-7	TRBD2	CASSPRTSGNYEQYF	TGTGCCAGCAGCCCCCGGACTAGCGGGAATTACGAGCAGTACTTC
few	TRBV11-2	TRBJ1-6	TRBD1	CASSLAGTGASSPLHF	TGTGCCAGCAGCTTAGCCGGGACAGGGGCGAGTTCACCCCTCCACTTT
.	TRBV5-5	TRBJ1-5	.	CASSQERGGYQPQHF	TGTGCCAGCAGCCAAGAAAGGGGGGGGTATCAGCCCCAGCATTTT
.	TRBV7-8	TRBJ1-5	.	CASSLVGSGTNQPQHF	TGTGCCAGCAGCTTAGTAGGGTCAGGGACCAATCAGCCCCAGCATTTT
.	TRBV16	TRBJ2-7	.	CASSQSVQATYEQYF	TGTGCCAGCAGCCAATCGGTACAGGCCACCTACGAGCAGTACTTC
.	TRBV14	TRBJ2-7	.	CASSLTRPTLGPYEQYF	TGTGCCAGCAGCCTAACACGCCCGACACTGGGGCCCTACGAGCAGTACTTC
.	TRBV28	TRBJ1-2	TRBD1	CASSPSTGKGYTF	TGTGCCAGCAGTCCCTCGACAGGGAAGGGCTACACCTTC
.	TRBV9	TRBJ2-2	.	CASSVASGELFF	TGTGCCAGCAGCGTAGCTTCCGGGGAGCTGTTTTTT
medium-sized	TRBV19	TRBJ2-3	.	CASSISLAVPDTQYF	TGTGCCAGTAGTATAAGCCTAGCCGTGCCAGATACGCAGTATTTT
.	TRBV6-5	TRBJ2-1	TRBD2	CASSFGTSGANEQFF	TGTGCCAGCAGTTTCGGGACTAGCGGGGCTAATGAGCAGTTCTTC
.	TRBV29-1	TRBJ2-2	.	CSGGGGANTGELFF	TGCAGCGGAGGGGGGGGAGCGAACACCGGGGAGCTGTTTTTT
medium-sized	TRBV28	TRBJ2-3	.	CASSFPGTSGTDTQYF	TGTGCCAGCAGTTTTCCGGGGACATCAGGCACAGATACGCAGTATTTT
.	TRBV28	TRBJ2-2	TRBD2	CASSLSIAGVTGELFF	TGTGCCAGCAGTCTTTCGATAGCGGGAGTTACCGGGGAGCTGTTTTTT
medium-sized	TRBV5-4	TRBJ1-2	TRBD1	CASSWDRQLGYGYTF	TGTGCCAGCAGCTGGGACAGGCAGTTGGGGTATGGCTACACCTTC
.	TRBV2	TRBJ1-1	.	CASEGGMNTEAFF	TGTGCCAGCGAGGGGGGAATGAACACTGAAGCTTTCTTT
few	TRBV18	TRBJ2-7	.	CASSPDRDPRVDEQYF	TGTGCCAGCTCACCGGACCGGGACCCGCGGGTCGACGAGCAGTACTTC
.	TRBV11-2	TRBJ1-4	.	CASSYQNEKLFF	TGTGCCAGCAGCTACCAAAATGAAAAACTGTTTTTT
.	TRBV29-1	TRBJ2-1	TRBD2	CSVEGNRGGRYNEQFF	TGCAGCGTTGAAGGCAATAGAGGCGGGAGGTACAATGAGCAGTTCTTC
few	TRBV7-9	TRBJ2-3	TRBD2	CASSGGTSGLLSTQYF	TGTGCCAGCAGCGGTGGGACTAGCGGACTTCTTTCGACGCAGTATTTT
once	TRBV10-2	TRBJ2-7	.	CASSASYEQYF	TGCGCCAGCAGTGCAAGCTACGAGCAGTACTTC
.	TRBV27	TRBJ1-2	.	CASSLSGGGQYGYTF	TGTGCCAGCAGTTTATCAGGAGGGGGACAATATGGCTACACCTTC
.	TRBV9	TRBJ2-1	TRBD2	CASSVEGLDDEQFF	TGTGCCAGCAGCGTAGAGGGACTAGACGATGAGCAGTTCTTC
.	TRBV5-6	TRBJ2-3	TRBD2	CASTGALAGDLDTQYF	TGTGCCAGCACGGGGGCACTAGCGGGAGATTTGGATACGCAGTATTTT
.	TRBV28	TRBJ2-2	.	CASSSPSAGELFF	TGTGCCAGCAGTTCCCCATCGGCCGGGGAGCTGTTTTTT
.	TRBV9	TRBJ2-3	TRBD2	CASSVANQRGGTDTQYF	TGTGCCAGCAGCGTAGCTAACCAGCGGGGGGGCACAGATACGCAGTATTTT
.	TRBV10-3	TRBJ2-4	.	CAISDPDELAKNIQYF	TGTGCCATCAGTGACCCGGACGAGCTAGCCAAAAACATTCAGTACTTC
.	TRBV6-5	TRBJ1-1	TRBD1	CASSSRTGGGLLVAFF	TGTGCCAGCAGTTCTCGGACAGGGGGAGGTTTGTTAGTAGCTTTCTTT
.	TRBV9	TRBJ2-5	TRBD2	CASSLRTSGSAETQYF	TGTGCCAGCAGCCTGCGGACTAGCGGGAGTGCTGAGACCCAGTACTTC
.	TRBV25-1	TRBJ2-5	TRBD2	CASSEWGSGSRETQYF	TGTGCCAGCAGTGAATGGGGTAGCGGGAGTCGAGAGACCCAGTACTTC
.	TRBV6-1	TRBJ2-2	.	CASSDAGTNTGELFF	TGTGCCAGCAGTGATGCAGGGACGAACACCGGGGAGCTGTTTTTT
.	TRBV5-5	TRBJ2-7	.	CASTLPPGGVSYEQYF	TGTGCCAGCACCCTTCCCCCTGGCGGGGTCTCCTACGAGCAGTACTTC
.	TRBV9	TRBJ1-2	.	CASSASGGYTF	TGTGCCAGCAGCGCCTCTGGAGGCTACACCTTC
.	TRBV30	TRBJ2-7	TRBD2	CAWSRTSGRAAEQYF	TGTGCCTGGAGCAGGACTAGCGGGAGGGCTGCCGAGCAGTACTTC
.	TRBV5-4	TRBJ2-1	.	CASSLDNWDEQFF	TGTGCCAGCAGCTTGGATAATTGGGATGAGCAGTTCTTC
.	TRBV7-6	TRBJ2-1	.	CASSLIVGGEQFF	TGTGCCAGCAGCTTAATCGTAGGAGGTGAGCAGTTCTTC
.	TRBV4-1	TRBJ2-1	.	CASSQEGKGEQFF	TGCGCCAGCAGCCAAGAAGGAAAGGGGGAGCAGTTCTTC
once	TRBV5-1	TRBJ1-4	.	CASSSHATNEKLFF	TGCGCCAGCAGCTCCCATGCAACTAATGAAAAACTGTTTTTT
.	TRBV5-1	TRBJ2-1	TRBD2	CASSYHRLGLAINEQFF	TGCGCCAGCAGCTACCACCGCCTGGGACTAGCGATCAATGAGCAGTTCTTC
.	TRBV9	TRBJ2-3	.	CASSPPGNSDTQYF	TGTGCCAGCAGCCCCCCCGGGAATTCGGATACGCAGTATTTT